The clone carrying this TCR beta chain has at least ten counts. The entry originates in a study of CDR3 diversity in severe acne. MiXCR was run by TCRdb on the PCR reads, yielding one entry per CDR3 protein. The sample includes around 94,000 distinct CDR3 sequences, roughly half of them seen just once. This TCR was recovered from a male donor with acne. The sample comprised blood.

CDR3 in DNA: TGTGCCAGCAGATATGACCCGGGACTAGCGACGAATGAGCAGTTCTTC. The encoded protein is CASRYDPGLATNEQFF. J is TRBJ2-1 and V is TRBV5-8, with 10 bases identical to TRBD2. The CDR3 has 16 residues. CDR1 SGHTS and CDR2 YDEGEE come from the germline V gene. After removal of 5 bases from V and 7 bases from J, the junction contained 12 bases not matched to a gene.